What follows are 28 T cell receptor beta chains derived from one specimen sequenced in a study of spatial heterogeneity in lung cancer. Time point given: sample taken at primary tumor resection. TCRs were sequenced from unsorted whole RNA of tumor, nontumor lung or PBMC. TCRdb reanalysed the 5' RACE reads using MiXCR and keeps one entry per CDR3 protein. The sample shows approximately 7,000 distinct CDR3 sequences, about 4.2% of them seen only once. The sample was normal lung tissue next to the tumor, taken at surgery. The receptors originated from a female donor with early-stage non-small cell lung cancer.

There are many counts of this clonotype. The chain recombines TRBV19 with TRBJ2-1; weak D call: TRBD2 (5 bases). Trimming cost V 4 bases and J 8 bases, with 18 bases left between them. This CDR3 contains 15 residues. Germline CDR1 LNHDA, CDR2 SQIVND (reference sequence). The CDR3 spells CASSTTRYTSDEQFF. CDR3 coding DNA: TGTGCCAGTAGTACAACTAGGTATACATCAGATGAGCAGTTCTTC.

There are many counts of this clonotype. V and J are TRBV7-2 and TRBJ1-4; 9 bases are a match to TRBD1. CDR1 SGHTA and CDR2 FQGNSA come from the germline V gene. V lost 5 bases and J lost 5; bases outside the gene matches: 6. This CDR3 is built from 15 residues. CDR3 sequence (DNA): TGTGCCAGCAGCGCTACAGGGGGCCGGAATGAAAAACTGTTTTTT. Translating it yields CASSATGGRNEKLFF.

This clonotype showed up many times. The gene calls are TRBV3-1 and TRBJ1-1, with TRBD1 identical over 8 bases. CDR1 and CDR2 (germline): LGHDT, YNNKEL (reference sequence). The V and J ends lost 5 bases and 6 bases, in that order; junction bases with no gene match: 8. This CDR3 has 14 residues. CDR3 sequence (DNA): TGTGCCAGCAGCGTACGGACAGGGATAGCTGAAGCTTTCTTT. Protein sequence: CASSVRTGIAEAFF.

This clonotype came up many times. The rearrangement joins TRBV7-9 to TRBJ2-3; 7 nucleotides match TRBD1. The CDR3 is 15 amino acids. The germline V gene encodes CDR1 SEHNR and CDR2 FQNEAQ (reference sequence). With V trimmed by 1 base and J by 2 bases, 3 bases remained unmatched. CDR3 DNA sequence: TGTGCCAGCAGCTTAGAGGGACAGAACACAGATACGCAGTATTTT. It codes for CASSLEGQNTDTQYF. The full variable domain, rest sourced from reference TRBV7-9 and TRBJ2-3, is DTGVSQNPRHKITKRGQNVTFRCDPISEHNRLYWYRQTLGQGPEFLTYFQNEAQLEKSRLLSDRFSAERPKGSFSTLEIQRTEQGDSAMYLCASSLEGQNTDTQYFGPGTRLTVL.

This clonotype has at least ten counts. This chain links TRBV10-2 with TRBJ1-5, with D unclear. V was pared by 8 bases and J by 0 bases, with 11 bases between. From germline, CDR1 is WSHSY and CDR2 SAAADI. The length of the CDR3 is 14 residues. In DNA, the CDR3 is TGCGCCAGCTACCCTGGATATAGCAATCAGCCCCAGCATTTT. This translates into CASYPGYSNQPQHF.

This clonotype was counted ten times or more. This CDR3 is CASSTGRGPNQPQHF. For the CDR3, the DNA is TGTGCCAGTAGTACAGGCAGGGGTCCCAATCAGCCCCAGCATTTT. This sequence joins TRBV19 and TRBJ1-5, with D possibly TRBD1 on 6 matching bases. This CDR3 is built from 15 residues. Germline V CDR1 and CDR2: LNHDA, SQIVND (reference sequence). V lost 4 bases and J 3 bases, leaving 13 bases between the germline ends.

This clonotype appeared many times. V is TRBV6-5 and J is TRBJ1-1, with D possibly TRBD1 on 5 matching bases. Trimming cost V 2 bases and J 5 bases, with 12 bases left between them. The CDR3 spans 14 residues. From germline, CDR1 is MNHEY and CDR2 SVGAGI. The CDR3 protein is CASSYGQGGTEAFF. CDR3 DNA sequence: TGTGCCAGCAGTTACGGGCAGGGTGGAACTGAAGCTTTCTTT.

Only a few counts were recorded for this clonotype. The rearrangement joins TRBV5-1 to TRBJ2-5; 7 bases are a match to TRBD2. V gave up 2 bases and J gave up 5 bases; unmatched junction bases: 9. Germline CDR1 is SGHRS and CDR2 is YFSETQ. The CDR3 totals 15 residues. CDR3 sequence: CASSLMSGVAETQYF. The DNA of the CDR3 is TGCGCCAGCAGCTTAATGAGCGGGGTTGCGGAGACCCAGTACTTC.

This clonotype was seen repeatedly, ten times or more. This chain links TRBV7-2 with TRBJ2-1, with TRBD2 matching over 10 bases. J was trimmed by 10 bases and V by 5 bases; bases with no gene match: 11. The CDR3 is 15 residues long. Germline V gene lookup returns CDR1 SGHTA and CDR2 FQGNSA. The chain's CDR3 is CASSQSGGAGWEQFF. CDR3 coding DNA: TGTGCCAGCAGCCAAAGCGGGGGGGCCGGTTGGGAGCAGTTCTTC.

This clonotype occurred many times. This chain uses TRBV6-1 with TRBJ2-5, with D perhaps TRBD1 or TRBD2 (6 bases each). The CDR3 is made up of 15 amino acids. Germline CDR1 MNHNS, CDR2 SASEGT. The ends were cut back, 0 bases at V and 1 base at J, with 9 bases in the middle. Written as DNA, the CDR3 is TGTGCCAGCAGTGAAGCACCGGGGGCCCAAGAGACCCAGTACTTC. Translated, it gives CASSEAPGAQETQYF.

This rearrangement joins TRBV7-9 to TRBJ2-7; D unclear. Germline-derived CDR1 and CDR2 are SEHNR and FQNEAQ (reference sequence). Trimming stripped 3 bases from V and 0 bases from J, with 15 bases between. CDR3 length equals 16 residues. The CDR3 nucleotides read TGTGCCAGCAGCTTTTATTCACTCTCGAGCTCCTACGAGCAGTACTTC. As protein: CASSFYSLSSSYEQYF.

By share of the sample, this clonotype is medium-sized. The chain is built from TRBV5-1 and TRBJ2-2; TRBD1 matches 7 bases. Per germline, CDR1 SGHRS and CDR2 YFSETQ. The CDR3 contains 15 residues. With V trimmed by 3 bases and J by 0 bases, 2 bases remained unmatched. CDR3 sequence: CASSSTGPNTGELFF. The CDR3 nucleotides are TGCGCCAGCAGCTCGACAGGGCCGAACACCGGGGAGCTGTTTTTT.

A note on this clonotype: A clone one base away is much larger, so this may be a read error. This chain links TRBV7-3 with TRBJ1-2; D perhaps matches TRBD1 (6 bases). In germline, CDR1 is SGHTA, CDR2 FQGTGA. This CDR3 has 14 amino acids. V was cut by 0 bases and J by 13 bases, with 18 bases left in between. In DNA form, the CDR3 reads TGTGCCAGCAGCTTAACCCGGGACATCCCCGCAATCACCTTC. Protein sequence: CASSLTRDIPAITF. The full variable domain, its missing parts supplied by reference TRBV7-3 and TRBJ1-2, is GAGVSQTPSNKVTEKGKYVELRCDPISGHTALYWYRQSLGQGPEFLIYFQGTGAADDSGLPNDRFFAVRPEGSVSTLKIQRTERGDSAVYLCASSLTRDIPAITFGSGTRLTVV.

The J gene is TRBJ2-1, the V gene TRBV6-5; tentatively, D is TRBD1 (6 bases). CDR1 is MNHEY, CDR2 SVGAGI, per germline. This CDR3 is built from 14 residues. Trimming took off 1 base at V and 8 bases at J, with 12 bases between the two ends. The CDR3 bases are TGTGCCAGCAGTTACTTGGGGGCGCAGGATGAGCAGTTCTTC. Protein sequence: CASSYLGAQDEQFF.

By sample fraction, this clonotype is medium-sized (0.01 to 0.1%). The CDR3 here is CSARPGAGELFF. The CDR3 DNA is TGCAGTGCCCGTCCGGGGGCCGGGGAGCTGTTTTTT. The chain recombines TRBV20-1 with TRBJ2-2; the D gene is possibly TRBD2 (6 bases). This CDR3 region has 12 residues. Germline loops: CDR1 DFQATT, CDR2 SNEGSKA (reference sequence). V was clipped by 6 bases and J by 6 bases, with 11 bases between them.

This clonotype is termed medium-sized. This rearrangement joins TRBV20-1 to TRBJ2-3; TRBD2 might be the D (6 bases). Trimming left V 5 bases short and J 4 bases short, with 22 bases between. Germline loops: CDR1 DFQATT, CDR2 SNEGSKA (reference sequence). The CDR3 totals 16 residues. Written as DNA, the CDR3 is TGCAGTGCTCCCCTCGCGGGGCGGGGCCTCGCAGATACGCAGTATTTT. It encodes CSAPLAGRGLADTQYF.

This clonotype has a count of ten or more. The J gene is TRBJ2-3, the V gene TRBV6-1, with a weak D call TRBD2 (5 bases). This CDR3 region has 13 residues. Germline assignment: CDR1 MNHNS and CDR2 SASEGT. Trimming pared 6 bases from V and 11 bases from J, leaving 18 bases between. The CDR3 DNA follows: TGTGCCAGCAGCCTGGACCGGTTGAGGGAGCAGTATTTT. Translated: CASSLDRLREQYF.

This clonotype was seen ten or more times. This sequence joins TRBV5-6 and TRBJ2-6; 7 nucleotides match TRBD1. CDR3 size: 17 residues. V was pared by 4 bases and J by 3 bases, with 10 bases of the junction left unmatched. Germline CDR1 is SGHDT and CDR2 is YYEEEE. The CDR3: CASSPIPTGYGANVLTF. CDR3 nucleotides: TGTGCCAGCAGCCCGATTCCGACAGGGTATGGGGCCAACGTCCTGACTTTC. Full variable domain (outside the CDR3, taken from reference TRBV5-6 and TRBJ2-6): DAGVTQSPTHLIKTRGQQVTLRCSPKSGHDTVSWYQQALGQGPQFIFQYYEEEERQRGNFPDRFSGHQFPNYSSELNVNALLLGDSALYLCASSPIPTGYGANVLTFGAGSRLTVL.

In its sample, this clonotype is medium-sized. The V gene is TRBV4-3, the J gene TRBJ1-4; possible D gene TRBD1, 5 bases. CDR1 and CDR2 from the germline V gene are LGHNA and YSLEER. The CDR3 runs to 14 residues. Trimming shortened V by 0 bases and J by 10 bases, and 12 bases separated the two germline ends. DNA for the CDR3: TGCGCCAGCAGCCAAGAGGTCGGGGGGGGAAAACTGTTTTTT. It specifies CASSQEVGGGKLFF.

The table lists this clonotype with many counts. This rearrangement joins TRBV3-1 to TRBJ2-3; a possible D gene is TRBD2 (5 bases). The ends were cut back, 1 base at V and 0 bases at J, with 14 bases in the middle. This CDR3 is built from 17 residues. CDR1 is LGHDT and CDR2 is YNNKEL in the germline V gene (reference sequence). The CDR3 DNA follows: TGTGCCAGCAGCCAAGTACACGGCGGGTCTAGCACAGATACGCAGTATTTT. This sequence encodes CASSQVHGGSSTDTQYF.

Many counts were recorded for this clonotype. The chain carries TRBV6-2 or TRBV6-3 and TRBJ2-1, with D perhaps TRBD2 (6 bases). Trimming left V 4 bases short and J 7 bases short, with 23 bases between. The CDR3 is made up of 17 amino acids. Germline V gene sequence: CDR1 MNHEY, CDR2 SVGEGT. In DNA, the CDR3 is TGTGCCAGCAGTTGGACGTTGGGAGGCTGGGAAGGGAATGAGCAGTTCTTC. Protein product: CASSWTLGGWEGNEQFF.

By frequency in the sample, this clonotype is medium-sized. The CDR3 nucleotides read TGCGCCAGCAGCCGAGGGGGCACAGATACGCAGTATTTT. This sequence encodes CASSRGGTDTQYF. J is TRBJ2-3 and V is TRBV4-3; D assignment may be TRBD1 or TRBD2 (5 bases each). CDR3 length: 13 amino acids. The V gene lost 4 bases and the J gene lost 1 base, with 6 bases spanning the gap. Germline V gene lookup returns CDR1 LGHNA and CDR2 YSLEER.

At least ten counts were recorded for this clonotype. This rearrangement joins TRBV6-5 to TRBJ1-2, with 7 bases lining up with TRBD1. The CDR3 has 14 residues. Germline trimming cut 5 bases from V and 4 bases from J; bases unmatched to any gene: 7. Germline V gives CDR1 MNHEY, CDR2 SVGAGI. The CDR3 loop is CASSRQGIGYGYTF. The DNA of the CDR3 is TGTGCCAGCAGTCGACAGGGAATAGGCTATGGCTACACCTTC.

V is TRBV30 and J is TRBJ2-2; 7 nucleotides align to TRBD1. After removal of 6 bases from V and 1 base from J, the junction contained 5 bases not matched to a gene. The CDR3 has 14 residues. Germline-derived CDR1 and CDR2 are GTSNPN and SVGIG (reference sequence). The CDR3 DNA is TGTGCCTGCAGACAGGGCGGGAACACCGGGGAGCTGTTTTTT. Translation gives CACRQGGNTGELFF.

This clonotype was found many times. The V gene is TRBV6-6, the J gene TRBJ1-5, with no clear D. In germline, CDR1 is MNHNY, CDR2 SVGAGI (reference sequence). Trimming removed 6 bases from V and 4 bases from J, with 7 bases in between. The CDR3 is made up of 12 amino acids. Here the CDR3 DNA reads TGTGCCAGCAGGGCGGGGAATCAGCCCCAGCATTTT. Its protein is CASRAGNQPQHF.

This clonotype is medium-sized in the sample. The chain uses TRBV7-9 and TRBJ2-7, with D possibly being TRBD1 or TRBD2 (5 bases each). Trimming pared 2 bases from V and 6 bases from J, leaving 11 bases between. Germline V gives CDR1 SEHNR, CDR2 FQNEAQ (reference sequence). The CDR3 consists of 13 residues. This CDR3 reads CASSLLAGSEQYF. The CDR3 DNA follows: TGTGCCAGCAGCTTATTGGCAGGGAGCGAGCAGTACTTC. The variable domain in full, completed from reference TRBV7-9 and TRBJ2-7, reads DTGVSQNPRHKITKRGQNVTFRCDPISEHNRLYWYRQTLGQGPEFLTYFQNEAQLEKSRLLSDRFSAERPKGSFSTLEIQRTEQGDSAMYLCASSLLAGSEQYFGPGTRLTVT.

There are many counts of this clonotype. The V and J genes are TRBV7-2 and TRBJ2-7; weak D call: TRBD1 (5 bases). Trimming removed 3 bases at V and 0 bases at J, with 9 bases between. Germline CDR1 is SGHTA and CDR2 is FQGNSA. The CDR3 length is 14 residues. The CDR3 spells CASSFSQGSYEQYF. DNA of the CDR3: TGTGCCAGCAGCTTCTCCCAGGGCTCCTACGAGCAGTACTTC.

By proportion, this clonotype is medium-sized. The genes are TRBV6-2 or TRBV6-3 and TRBJ2-3, with 12 bases fitting TRBD2. Germline CDR1 is MNHEY and CDR2 is SVGEGT. V shed 6 bases and J 8 bases; nucleotides not matched to a gene: 12. This CDR3 is built from 16 residues. CDR3 region: CASRASGLAGRPTQYF. CDR3 sequence (DNA): TGTGCCAGCAGGGCCTCCGGACTAGCGGGGAGGCCTACGCAGTATTTT.